This TCR beta chain was recovered during a study of T cell clusters in autoimmune cytopenias. Study at large: Per sample, median TRB depth was about 51,000 reads, yielding a median around 2,400 distinct clonotypes. Study-level points and caveats: The cluster-lack signature was not seen for secondary cytopenia versus chronic lymphocytic leukemia. Clustering suggested that physiological T cell clusters were missing in primary autoimmune cytopenia patients. Active autoimmune hepatitis patients had roughly 3-fold fewer exclusive TRB clusters than healthy donors.

On this clonotype itself: Its antigen is undetermined.

TRB amplification used 250 ng of peripheral blood genomic DNA. The CDR3 contains 15 residues. TRB was amplified by touch-down multiplex PCR, primer pools A and B combined. TCRdb reanalyzed the multiplex PCR reads and collapses them to one entry per CDR3 protein, without DNA. The ten top clones account for roughly a tenth, within a sample of over 9,000 distinct CDR3 sequences. This sequence was found in a human donor with an autoimmune cytopenia or autoimmune hepatitis (not recorded which). The chain links TRBV21-1 to TRBJ2-7; TCRdb names TRBD1, which stays unverified in the absence of DNA. TRBV21-1 is a known pseudogene. Sample: peripheral blood. The CDR3 region is CASSKVWTGPYEQYF.